The rows below give T cell receptor beta chains drawn from one sample of a study of CD8+ T cells in alopecia areata. The protocol was immunoSEQ multiplex PCR, while the TCRdb copy is restricted to in-frame clones and leaves out a portion. The sample holds 160,000 or so clones, about 71% seen once. Material: CD4+ T cells sorted from blood, obtained at week 4, from a patient treated with tofacitinib. The receptors originated from a human donor with alopecia areata. The CDR3 runs from the conserved cysteine through the conserved F or W. Each record gives: clone size, J gene, V gene, D gene, CDR3 protein, CDR3 DNA. The D gene is left open where the match is weak. A clone size is listed for some rows: how often the clone was seen (once, few, many), or a class if it is expanded.

size: few
J: TRBJ2-7
V: TRBV5-1
D: -
CDR3: CASSLQSGSTYEQYF
DNA: TGCGCCAGCAGCTTGCAAAGCGGGTCCACCTACGAGCAGTACTTC

size: many
J: TRBJ1-3
V: TRBV13
D: TRBD1
CDR3: CASSLNSRDRGRSSGNTIYF
DNA: TGTGCCAGCAGCTTAAACTCCCGGGACAGGGGCCGGAGCTCTGGAAACACCATATATTTT

size: -
J: TRBJ1-5
V: TRBV2
D: -
CDR3: CASSADGQPYQPQHF
DNA: TGTGCCAGCAGTGCTGACGGACAGCCCTATCAGCCCCAGCATTTT

size: -
J: TRBJ1-5
V: TRBV30
D: -
CDR3: CAWSGAGRPNQPQHF
DNA: TGTGCCTGGAGTGGGGCAGGGAGGCCCAATCAGCCCCAGCATTTT

size: -
J: TRBJ1-5
V: TRBV7-2
D: -
CDR3: CASSLTGQFDQPQHF
DNA: TGTGCCAGCAGCTTAACGGGGCAGTTCGATCAGCCCCAGCATTTT

size: -
J: TRBJ1-1
V: TRBV18
D: TRBD1
CDR3: CASSPGGGDSTEAFF
DNA: TGTGCCAGCTCACCAGGAGGGGGGGACAGCACTGAAGCTTTCTTT

size: -
J: TRBJ2-5
V: TRBV2
D: -
CDR3: CASSEPRETQYF
DNA: TGTGCCAGCAGTGAACCACGGGAGACCCAGTACTTC

size: -
J: TRBJ1-1
V: TRBV12-5
D: -
CDR3: CASGREAFF
DNA: TGTGCTAGTGGTCGGGAAGCTTTCTTT

size: medium-sized
J: TRBJ1-4
V: TRBV2
D: TRBD1
CDR3: CARRDSTAEKLFF
DNA: TGTGCCAGAAGGGACAGTACAGCTGAAAAACTGTTTTTT

size: few
J: TRBJ2-1
V: TRBV29-1
D: -
CDR3: CSVEDVTETYNEQFF
DNA: TGCAGCGTTGAAGATGTGACAGAGACCTACAATGAGCAGTTCTTC

size: -
J: TRBJ1-1
V: TRBV30
D: -
CDR3: CACRYVWGDTEAFF
DNA: TGTGCCTGTCGATACGTGTGGGGGGACACTGAAGCTTTCTTT

size: -
J: TRBJ1-1
V: TRBV6-5
D: -
CDR3: CAVLAFPTEAFF
DNA: TGTGCCGTCTTGGCGTTCCCCACTGAAGCTTTCTTT

size: -
J: TRBJ2-1
V: TRBV29-1
D: -
CDR3: CSVVSSLYNEQFF
DNA: TGCAGCGTTGTGTCGAGCCTCTACAATGAGCAGTTCTTC

size: -
J: TRBJ2-3
V: TRBV27
D: -
CDR3: CASSATGYTDTQYF
DNA: TGTGCCAGCAGCGCAACAGGGTACACAGATACGCAGTATTTT

size: few
J: TRBJ2-2
V: TRBV27
D: -
CDR3: CASRWGRVSGELFF
DNA: TGTGCCAGCAGATGGGGCAGGGTGAGCGGGGAGCTGTTTTTT

size: -
J: TRBJ2-5
V: TRBV30
D: TRBD2
CDR3: CAWTNSGYSQTQYF
DNA: TGTGCCTGGACGAATAGCGGGTATTCCCAGACCCAGTACTTC

size: few
J: TRBJ2-3
V: TRBV29-1
D: -
CDR3: CSVESDRIPDTQYF
DNA: TGCAGCGTTGAGAGTGACCGGATTCCAGATACGCAGTATTTT

size: -
J: TRBJ1-1
V: TRBV27
D: -
CDR3: CASSLWRGAEAFF
DNA: TGTGCCAGCAGTTTATGGAGAGGGGCTGAAGCTTTCTTT

size: -
J: TRBJ2-3
V: TRBV25-1
D: -
CDR3: CASSDSRGIDTQYF
DNA: TGTGCCAGCAGTGATAGTAGGGGGATAGATACGCAGTATTTT

size: -
J: TRBJ2-5
V: TRBV27
D: TRBD2
CDR3: CASSLVGGETQYF
DNA: TGTGCCAGCAGTTTGGTGGGGGGGGAGACCCAGTACTTC

size: -
J: TRBJ2-7
V: TRBV9
D: -
CDR3: CASSVSPRGRGFEQYF
DNA: TGTGCCAGCAGCGTATCCCCCCGGGGGCGGGGGTTCGAGCAGTACTTC

size: few
J: TRBJ1-1
V: TRBV27
D: -
CDR3: CASSFLLNTEAFF
DNA: TGTGCCAGCAGTTTTCTTCTGAACACTGAAGCTTTCTTT

size: once
J: TRBJ1-1
V: TRBV5-6
D: -
CDR3: CASSGGGRGTEAFF
DNA: TGTGCCAGCAGCGGGGGAGGGCGTGGCACTGAAGCTTTCTTT

size: few
J: TRBJ1-3
V: TRBV29-1
D: -
CDR3: CSADLGNTIYF
DNA: TGCAGCGCCGACCTAGGAAACACCATATATTTT

size: -
J: TRBJ2-3
V: TRBV9
D: -
CDR3: CASSPGRSADTQYF
DNA: TGTGCCAGCAGCCCGGGCCGCTCGGCGGATACGCAGTATTTT

size: -
J: TRBJ2-5
V: TRBV30
D: TRBD2
CDR3: CAYGASGQETQYF
DNA: TGTGCCTACGGGGCTAGCGGACAAGAGACCCAGTACTTC

size: -
J: TRBJ1-3
V: TRBV29-1
D: -
CDR3: CSIPGFGNTIYF
DNA: TGCAGCATCCCGGGCTTCGGAAACACCATATATTTT

size: -
J: TRBJ2-3
V: TRBV29-1
D: -
CDR3: CSVERTAPDTQYF
DNA: TGCAGCGTTGAAAGAACCGCCCCGGATACGCAGTATTTT